These T cell receptor beta chains were read from a single sample in a study of T-cell memory formation after mild COVID-19. Via MiXCR, TCRdb re-called the 5' RACE reads, giving one row per CDR3 protein. Of approximately 260,000 distinct CDR3 sequences in the sample, 16% were seen once. Sequencing was performed on PBMCs or a T cell subset sorted from them (not recorded which). These receptors were collected from a young man who had mild COVID-19 (a few samples of this study predate the infection). Cell type and time point are not known. The CDR3 runs from the conserved cysteine through the conserved F or W. The order of the fields is J gene, V gene, D gene, clone size, CDR3 protein, CDR3 DNA. D genes are given only for firm matches. The size entry is marked missing in some rows and otherwise reads once, few, many or a size class.

TRBJ1-1 | TRBV4-3 | - | few | CASSQDAEMNTEAFF | TGCGCCAGCAGCCAAGACGCGGAGATGAACACTGAAGCTTTCTTT
TRBJ2-7 | TRBV7-2 | TRBD1 | few | CASSSSGQRWGEQYF | TGTGCCAGCAGCTCCTCGGGACAGCGGTGGGGCGAGCAGTACTTC
TRBJ2-7 | TRBV27 | TRBD1 | few | CASSPYSSRDRLYEQYF | TGTGCCAGCAGTCCTTACTCGAGCCGGGACAGACTCTACGAGCAGTACTTC
TRBJ1-2 | TRBV10-3 | - | - | CAVKMGTGTLTDGYTF | TGTGCCGTAAAAATGGGAACCGGGACACTGACAGATGGCTACACCTTC
TRBJ2-7 | TRBV20-1 | TRBD1 | many | CSARVTGTGISEQYF | TGCAGTGCTAGAGTTACCGGGACAGGGATCAGCGAGCAGTACTTC
TRBJ2-1 | TRBV7-9 | - | many | CATSRGNEQFF | TGTGCCACCTCGCGGGGCAATGAGCAGTTCTTC
TRBJ1-5 | TRBV7-2 | - | - | CASSFPGGPQHF | TGTGCCAGCAGCTTCCCCGGGGGGCCCCAGCATTTT
TRBJ2-2 | TRBV4-3 | - | - | CASSLLPSRGTGELFF | TGCGCCAGCAGCCTTCTTCCCAGCCGGGGCACCGGGGAGCTGTTTTTT
TRBJ1-5 | TRBV6-5 | TRBD1 | - | CASKKGAHQPQHF | TGTGCCAGCAAGAAGGGGGCCCATCAGCCCCAGCATTTT
TRBJ2-7 | TRBV20-1 | - | few | CSASRGASSYEQYF | TGCAGTGCTAGCCGAGGGGCCTCCTCCTACGAGCAGTACTTC
TRBJ1-1 | TRBV7-2 | TRBD1 | many | CASSLVFRQGATAVTEAFF | TGTGCCAGCAGCTTAGTATTTCGTCAGGGGGCCACGGCAGTCACTGAAGCTTTCTTT
TRBJ2-5 | TRBV12-3/TRBV12-4 | TRBD2 | - | CASTVHGGVQETQYF | TGTGCCAGCACCGTACACGGGGGGGTTCAAGAGACCCAGTACTTC
TRBJ1-5 | TRBV7-2 | - | - | CASSIRQNQPQHF | TGTGCCAGCAGCATAAGACAGAATCAGCCCCAGCATTTT
TRBJ2-3 | TRBV7-2 | - | few | CASSLGTPRTDTQYF | TGTGCCAGCAGCTTAGGGACTCCCCGCACAGATACGCAGTATTTT
TRBJ1-1 | TRBV7-9 | - | - | CASSPIRGNTEAFF | TGTGCCAGCAGCCCCATACGGGGAAACACTGAAGCTTTCTTT
TRBJ1-5 | TRBV27 | - | - | CASSLLGKQPQHF | TGTGCCAGCAGTTTATTGGGGAAACAGCCCCAGCATTTT
TRBJ1-4 | TRBV4-3 | - | few | CASSQDISATNEKLFF | TGCGCCAGCAGCCAAGATATCAGCGCAACTAATGAAAAACTGTTTTTT
TRBJ2-1 | TRBV20-1 | - | - | CSASGGTPDNEQFF | TGCAGTGCTAGTGGGGGGACCCCGGACAATGAGCAGTTCTTC